Sequencing of this TCR beta chain was carried out in a study of shared clonotypes between healthy human individuals. This clone was seen a single time. Its matching antigen is unknown. Whole-study results and caveats: Donors were few, which limited the genetic and exposure-history diversity represented. Estimated clonotype richness was generally higher in naive than memory subsets.

The V gene's germline CDR1 is SQVTM and CDR2 ANQGSEA. The V gene lost 6 bases and the J gene lost 4 bases, with 12 bases spanning the gap. This CDR3 has 12 residues. Produced via immunoSEQ multiplex PCR; TCRdb's table is partial and in-frame only. The sample yields roughly 2.2 million clones, 85% to 95% seen once. The receptor was derived from a man between 18 and 35 years old in good health. Some clones in this sample may be carry-over from other donors' samples. The chain recombines TRBV29-1 with TRBJ2-5; D may be TRBD1 (5 bases). Material: naive CD4+ T cells from PBMCs. Subset specified: CD45RA+ positively selected. For the CDR3, the DNA is TGCAGCGTCGCAAATCAGGGAGAGACCCAGTACTTC. Encoded protein: CSVANQGETQYF.